Sequencing of this T cell receptor beta chain was carried out in a study of T cells expressing NK-cell markers. Background on the study: There were seven HCMV-seropositive donors and one seronegative donor among the eight sequenced.

TCRdb re-analyzed the 5' RACE reads; it lists each CDR3 protein once, without DNA. Recorded for this sample: about 300,000 distinct CDR3 sequences. The germline V gene encodes CDR1 MNHEY and CDR2 SVGAGI. CDR3 length: 17 residues. Study findings and constraints: HCMV specificity of expanded NKG2C+ T cell clones remained unclear. Of the CD8+ T cells in six or seven donors, 1.0-7.0% belonged to dominant NKG2C+ clonotypes. Also leading the CD3+CD56-NKG2C+ fraction in several donors were these clonotypes.

Turning to this clonotype: Its antigen remains unknown.

J is TRBJ2-3 and V is TRBV6-5; TCRdb's D gene call, TRBD2, goes unchecked for lack of DNA. Sequenced input: blood T cells: a sorted CD56 or NKG2C T cell subset, CD4+ or CD8+ T cells, or bulk PBMC T cells (not recorded which). The source of this sequence is a woman aged 18 to 75 in good health. CDR3 in amino acids: CASSYTPGGLREDTQYF.